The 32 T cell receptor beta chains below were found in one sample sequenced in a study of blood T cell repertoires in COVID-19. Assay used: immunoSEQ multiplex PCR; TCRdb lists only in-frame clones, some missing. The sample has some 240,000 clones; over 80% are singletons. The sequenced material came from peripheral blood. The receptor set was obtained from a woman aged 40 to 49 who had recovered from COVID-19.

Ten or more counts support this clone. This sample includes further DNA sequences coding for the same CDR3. CDR3 residues: CASSVGTGGNTIYF. The DNA for the CDR3 is TGTGCCAGCAGCGTAGGCACAGGGGGAAACACCATATATTTT. The chain joins TRBV9 to TRBJ1-3; D is possibly TRBD1 (6 bases). Germline V gives CDR1 SGDLS, CDR2 YYNGEE. CDR3 length: 14 amino acids. With 0 bases removed from V and 4 bases from J, the gap between germline ends came to 8 bases.

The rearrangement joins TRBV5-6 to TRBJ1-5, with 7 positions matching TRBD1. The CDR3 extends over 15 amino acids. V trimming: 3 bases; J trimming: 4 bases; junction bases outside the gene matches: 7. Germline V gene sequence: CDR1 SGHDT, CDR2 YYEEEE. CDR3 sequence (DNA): TGTGCCAGCAGCTCCAGGGGGTTCGGTAATCAGCCCCAGCATTTT. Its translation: CASSSRGFGNQPQHF.

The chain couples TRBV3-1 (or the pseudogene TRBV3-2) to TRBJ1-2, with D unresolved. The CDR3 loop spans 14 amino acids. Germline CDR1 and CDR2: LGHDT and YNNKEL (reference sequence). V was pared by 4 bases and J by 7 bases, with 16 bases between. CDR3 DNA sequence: TGTGCCAGCAGCCGTCCTGGCCAAGCTAGTGGCTACACCTTC. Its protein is CASSRPGQASGYTF.

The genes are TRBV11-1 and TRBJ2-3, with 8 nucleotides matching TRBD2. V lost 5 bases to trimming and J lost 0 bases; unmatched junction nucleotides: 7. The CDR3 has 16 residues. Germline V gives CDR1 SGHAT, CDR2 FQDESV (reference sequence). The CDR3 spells CASSMRVAGSTDTQYF. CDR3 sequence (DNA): TGTGCCAGCAGCATGCGGGTAGCGGGGAGCACAGATACGCAGTATTTT.

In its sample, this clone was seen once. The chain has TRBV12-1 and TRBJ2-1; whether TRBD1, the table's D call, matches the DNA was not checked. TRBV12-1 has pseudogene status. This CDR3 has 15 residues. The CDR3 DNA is TGTGCCAGCAGCTTTGGAGGGGGCCAACACAATGAGCAGTTCTTC. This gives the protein CASSFGGGQHNEQFF.

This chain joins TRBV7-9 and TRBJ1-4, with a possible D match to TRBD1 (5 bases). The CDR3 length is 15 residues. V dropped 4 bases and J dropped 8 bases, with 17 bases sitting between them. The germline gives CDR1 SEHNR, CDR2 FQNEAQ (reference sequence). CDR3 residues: CASSSGGARGEKLFF. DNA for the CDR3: TGTGCCAGCAGCTCGGGGGGAGCGAGGGGCGAAAAACTGTTTTTT.

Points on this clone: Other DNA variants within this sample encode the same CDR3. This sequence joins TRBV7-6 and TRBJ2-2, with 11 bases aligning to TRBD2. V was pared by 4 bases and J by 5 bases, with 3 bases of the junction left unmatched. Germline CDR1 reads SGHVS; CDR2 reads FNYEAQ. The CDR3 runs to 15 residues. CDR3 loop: CASSSRTSGTGELFF. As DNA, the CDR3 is TGTGCCAGCAGCTCACGGACTAGCGGGACCGGGGAGCTGTTTTTT.

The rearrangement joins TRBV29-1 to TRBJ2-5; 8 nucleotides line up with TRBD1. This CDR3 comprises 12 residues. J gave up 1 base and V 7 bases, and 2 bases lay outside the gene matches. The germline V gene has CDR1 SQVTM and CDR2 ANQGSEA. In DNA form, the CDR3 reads TGCAGCGGGGGACAGGCCCAAGAGACCCAGTACTTC. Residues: CSGGQAQETQYF.

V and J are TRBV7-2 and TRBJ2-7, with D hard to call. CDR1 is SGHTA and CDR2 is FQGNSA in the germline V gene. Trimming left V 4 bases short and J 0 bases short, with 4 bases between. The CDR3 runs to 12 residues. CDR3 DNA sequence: TGTGCCAGCAGCTCTACCTCCTACGAGCAGTACTTC. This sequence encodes CASSSTSYEQYF.

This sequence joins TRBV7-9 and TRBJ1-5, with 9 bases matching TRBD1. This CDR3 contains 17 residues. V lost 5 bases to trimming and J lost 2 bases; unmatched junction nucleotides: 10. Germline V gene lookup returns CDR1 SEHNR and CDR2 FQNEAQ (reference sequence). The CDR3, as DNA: TGTGCCAGCAGCCTTACCCGGGACAGGGATCGCAATCAGCCCCAGCATTTT. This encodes CASSLTRDRDRNQPQHF.

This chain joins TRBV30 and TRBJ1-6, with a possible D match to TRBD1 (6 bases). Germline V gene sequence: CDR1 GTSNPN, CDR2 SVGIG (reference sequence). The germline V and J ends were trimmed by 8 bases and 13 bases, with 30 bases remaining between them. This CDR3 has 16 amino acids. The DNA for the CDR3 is TGTGCCACAGACCCTACGACAGGCCCTAAAGTGGGGCCCCTCCACTTT. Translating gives CATDPTTGPKVGPLHF.

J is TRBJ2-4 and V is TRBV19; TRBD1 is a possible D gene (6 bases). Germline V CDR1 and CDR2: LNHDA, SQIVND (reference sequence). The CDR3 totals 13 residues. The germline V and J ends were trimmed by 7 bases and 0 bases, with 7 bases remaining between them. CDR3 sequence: CASTQGAKNIQYF. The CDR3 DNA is TGTGCCAGTACACAGGGAGCCAAAAACATTCAGTACTTC.

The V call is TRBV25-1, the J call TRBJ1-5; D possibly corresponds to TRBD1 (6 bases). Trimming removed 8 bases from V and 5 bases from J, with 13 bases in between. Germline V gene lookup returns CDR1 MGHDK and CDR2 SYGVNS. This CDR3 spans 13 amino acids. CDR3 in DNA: TGTGCCAGCCGTCACAGGGAAGATCAGCCCCAGCATTTT. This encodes CASRHREDQPQHF.

CDR3 sequence: CASSLAGRGPDQPQHF. The CDR3 DNA reads as TGTGCCAGCAGCTTAGCGGGCAGGGGGCCGGATCAGCCCCAGCATTTT. The rearrangement joins TRBV7-9 to TRBJ1-5, with 8 bases identical to TRBD1. The V and J ends lost 0 bases and 5 bases, in that order; junction bases with no gene match: 6. The length of the CDR3 is 16 residues. CDR1 SEHNR and CDR2 FQNEAQ come from the germline V gene (reference sequence). Based on the CDR3 plus reference TRBV7-9 and TRBJ1-5, the full variable domain is DTGVSQNPRHKITKRGQNVTFRCDPISEHNRLYWYRQTLGQGPEFLTYFQNEAQLEKSRLLSDRFSAERPKGSFSTLEIQRTEQGDSAMYLCASSLAGRGPDQPQHFGDGTRLSIL.

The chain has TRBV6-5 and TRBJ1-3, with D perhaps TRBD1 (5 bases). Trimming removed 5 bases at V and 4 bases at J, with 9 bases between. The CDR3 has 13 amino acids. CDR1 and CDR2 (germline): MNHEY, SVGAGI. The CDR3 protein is CASSLGQGNTIYF. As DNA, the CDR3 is TGTGCCAGCAGTCTGGGGCAGGGAAACACCATATATTTT.

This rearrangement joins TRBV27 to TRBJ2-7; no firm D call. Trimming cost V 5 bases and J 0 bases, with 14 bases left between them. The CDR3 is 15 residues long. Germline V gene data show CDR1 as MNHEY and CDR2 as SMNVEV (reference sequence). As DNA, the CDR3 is TGTGCCAGCAGTCCTATTCCGATGAGCTCCTACGAGCAGTACTTC. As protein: CASSPIPMSSYEQYF.

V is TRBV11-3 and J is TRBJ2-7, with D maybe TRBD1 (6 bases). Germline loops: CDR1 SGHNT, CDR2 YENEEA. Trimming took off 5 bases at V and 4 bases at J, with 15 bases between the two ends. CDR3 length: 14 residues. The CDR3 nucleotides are TGTGCCAGCAGCCCCCTCGGACAGACTTACGAGCAGTACTTC. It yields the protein CASSPLGQTYEQYF.

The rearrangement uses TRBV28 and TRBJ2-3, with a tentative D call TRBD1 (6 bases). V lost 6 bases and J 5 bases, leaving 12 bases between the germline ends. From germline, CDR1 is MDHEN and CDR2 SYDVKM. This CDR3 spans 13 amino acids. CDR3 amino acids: CASRRGSGDTQYF. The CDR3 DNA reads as TGTGCCAGCAGAAGGGGGTCGGGAGATACGCAGTATTTT.

CDR3 protein: CASGTGEPYEQYF. CDR3 coding DNA: TGTGCCAGTGGGACAGGGGAACCCTACGAGCAGTACTTC. J is TRBJ2-7 and V is TRBV27, with 10 bases identical to TRBD1. The CDR3 loop spans 13 amino acids. V gave up 9 bases and J gave up 2 bases; unmatched junction bases: 4. Germline V CDR1 and CDR2: MNHEY, SMNVEV (reference sequence).

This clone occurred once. CDR3 nucleotides: TGTGCCAGCAGCACGGACAGGCTCGATACGCAGTATTTT. This gives the protein CASSTDRLDTQYF. The chain has TRBV5-6 and TRBJ2-3, with 7 bases lining up with TRBD1. Per the germline V gene, CDR1 is SGHDT and CDR2 is YYEEEE. J gave up 6 bases and V 4 bases, and 5 bases lay outside the gene matches. This CDR3 region has 13 residues.

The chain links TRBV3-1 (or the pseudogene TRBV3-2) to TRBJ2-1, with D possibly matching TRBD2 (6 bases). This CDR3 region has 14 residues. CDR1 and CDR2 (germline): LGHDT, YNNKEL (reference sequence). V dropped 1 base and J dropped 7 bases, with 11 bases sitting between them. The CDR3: CASSQGAGSNEQFF. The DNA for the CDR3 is TGTGCCAGCAGCCAAGGTGCCGGGAGTAATGAGCAGTTCTTC.

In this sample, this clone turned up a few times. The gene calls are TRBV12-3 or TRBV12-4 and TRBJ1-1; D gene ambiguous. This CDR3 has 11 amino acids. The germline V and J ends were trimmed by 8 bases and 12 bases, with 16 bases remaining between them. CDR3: CASRGGRRSFF. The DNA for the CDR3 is TGTGCCAGCCGGGGTGGACGGCGGTCTTTCTTT.

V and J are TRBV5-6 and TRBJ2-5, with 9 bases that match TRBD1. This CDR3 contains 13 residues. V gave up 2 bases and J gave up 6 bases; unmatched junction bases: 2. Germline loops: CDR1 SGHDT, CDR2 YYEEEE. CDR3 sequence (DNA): TGTGCCAGCAGCTTTGGACAGGGGAAGACCCAGTACTTC. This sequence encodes CASSFGQGKTQYF.

CDR3: CASSPPGDRGLNEQFF. The CDR3 bases are TGTGCCAGCTCACCACCAGGCGACAGGGGGCTTAATGAGCAGTTCTTC. The rearrangement uses TRBV18 and TRBJ2-1, with 10 bases fitting TRBD1. Trimming took 0 bases from V and 7 from J; bases not matched to a gene: 6. The CDR3 is made up of 16 amino acids. Germline CDR1 reads KGHSH; CDR2 reads LQKENI.

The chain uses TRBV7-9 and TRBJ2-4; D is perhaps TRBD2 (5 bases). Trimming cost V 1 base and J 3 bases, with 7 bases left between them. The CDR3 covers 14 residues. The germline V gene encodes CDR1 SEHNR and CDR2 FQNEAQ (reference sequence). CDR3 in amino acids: CASSLGRGKNIQYF. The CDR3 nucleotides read TGTGCCAGCAGCTTAGGTCGGGGCAAAAACATTCAGTACTTC. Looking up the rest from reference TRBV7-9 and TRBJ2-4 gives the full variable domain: DTGVSQNPRHKITKRGQNVTFRCDPISEHNRLYWYRQTLGQGPEFLTYFQNEAQLEKSRLLSDRFSAERPKGSFSTLEIQRTEQGDSAMYLCASSLGRGKNIQYFGAGTRLSVL.

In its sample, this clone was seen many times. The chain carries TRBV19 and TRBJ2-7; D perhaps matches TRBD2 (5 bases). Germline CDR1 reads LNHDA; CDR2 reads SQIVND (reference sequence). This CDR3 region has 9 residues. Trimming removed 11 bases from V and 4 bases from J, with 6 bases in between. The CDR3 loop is CAERYEQYF. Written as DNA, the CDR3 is TGTGCCGAGCGGTACGAGCAGTACTTC.

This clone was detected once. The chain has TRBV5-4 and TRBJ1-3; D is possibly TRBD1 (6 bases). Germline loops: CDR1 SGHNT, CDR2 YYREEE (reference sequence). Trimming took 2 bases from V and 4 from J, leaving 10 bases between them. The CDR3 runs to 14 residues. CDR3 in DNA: TGTGCCAGCAGCTTACAGGGTGAGGGAAACACCATATATTTT. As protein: CASSLQGEGNTIYF.

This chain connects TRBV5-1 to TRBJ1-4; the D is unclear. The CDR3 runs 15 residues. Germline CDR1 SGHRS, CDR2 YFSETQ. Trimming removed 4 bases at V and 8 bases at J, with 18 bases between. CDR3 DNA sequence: TGCGCCAGCAGCCCCTGGACCGGGAGTGGGGAAAAACTGTTTTTT. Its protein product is CASSPWTGSGEKLFF.

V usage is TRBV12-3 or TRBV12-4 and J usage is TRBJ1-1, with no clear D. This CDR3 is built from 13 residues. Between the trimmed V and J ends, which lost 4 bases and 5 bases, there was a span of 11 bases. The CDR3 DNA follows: TGTGCCAGCAGTTCCAGGATTTCAACTGAAGCTTTCTTT. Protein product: CASSSRISTEAFF.

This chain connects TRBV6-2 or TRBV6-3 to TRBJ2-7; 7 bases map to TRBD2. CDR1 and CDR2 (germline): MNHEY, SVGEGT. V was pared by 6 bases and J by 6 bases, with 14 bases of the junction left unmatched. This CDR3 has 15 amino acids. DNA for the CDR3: TGTGCCAGCAGCCAAACCCGGACTAGATTCGGCGAGCAGTACTTC. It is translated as CASSQTRTRFGEQYF.

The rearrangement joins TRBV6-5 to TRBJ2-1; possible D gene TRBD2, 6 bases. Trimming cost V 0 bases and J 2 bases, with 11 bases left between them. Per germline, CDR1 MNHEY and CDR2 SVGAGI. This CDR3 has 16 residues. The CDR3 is CASSYSTAGTYNEQFF. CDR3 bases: TGTGCCAGCAGTTACTCAACGGCGGGAACCTACAATGAGCAGTTCTTC.

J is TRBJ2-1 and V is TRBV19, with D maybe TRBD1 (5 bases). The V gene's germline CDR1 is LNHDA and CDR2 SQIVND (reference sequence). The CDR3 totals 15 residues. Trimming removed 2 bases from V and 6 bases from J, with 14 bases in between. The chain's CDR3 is CASSITRAGFNEQFF. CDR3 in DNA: TGTGCCAGTAGTATAACCAGGGCCGGATTCAATGAGCAGTTCTTC.